These 19 T cell receptor beta chains originate from one sample sequenced in a study of cytomegalovirus exposure and HLA in healthy donors. The PCR used 60 Vbeta and 13 Jbeta primers. Here immunoSEQ multiplex PCR was the method, and the copy in TCRdb shows in-frame clones only, minus some. The table lists around 200,000 clones, more than 75% of them singletons. Sequences were obtained from PBMCs. Receptors originate from a man aged 35-49 years in good health and CMV-seropositive.

The chain couples TRBV6-5 to TRBJ1-2; D perhaps matches TRBD1 (5 bases). This CDR3 is 16 amino acids long. V was pared by 0 bases and J by 6 bases, with 17 bases between. The germline V gene encodes CDR1 MNHEY and CDR2 SVGAGI. CDR3 DNA sequence: TGTGCCAGCAGTTACTCGTGGCAGGGCTATCAACATGGCTACACCTTC. Protein product: CASSYSWQGYQHGYTF.

This rearrangement joins TRBV6-1 to TRBJ1-4; tentative D call: TRBD1 (5 bases). The germline V and J ends were trimmed by 2 bases and 0 bases, with 10 bases remaining between them. Germline CDR1 reads MNHNS; CDR2 reads SASEGT. This CDR3 region has 16 residues. The CDR3 sequence is CASSERGGATNEKLFF. The CDR3, as DNA: TGTGCCAGCAGTGAAAGGGGAGGGGCAACTAATGAAAAACTGTTTTTT.

This chain connects TRBV5-1 to TRBJ2-3; 12 positions match TRBD2. CDR1 is SGHRS and CDR2 is YFSETQ in the germline V gene. V shed 5 bases, J shed 1 base, and the junction held 17 bases outside the gene matches. The CDR3 is 20 amino acids. Here the CDR3 reads CASRERVGLAGPLGTDTQYF. The CDR3 DNA reads as TGCGCCAGCAGAGAGAGGGTGGGACTAGCGGGTCCCTTGGGCACAGATACGCAGTATTTT.

The chain couples TRBV7-9 to TRBJ1-1; 8 bases align to TRBD1. V gave up 5 bases and J gave up 3 bases; unmatched junction bases: 8. The CDR3 length is 15 residues. Germline-derived CDR1 and CDR2 are SEHNR and FQNEAQ (reference sequence). CDR3 sequence reads: CASSLGHRGDTEAFF. CDR3 in DNA: TGTGCCAGCAGCCTCGGTCACAGGGGGGACACTGAAGCTTTCTTT.

The gene calls are TRBV11-2 and TRBJ2-7, with 7 nucleotides matching TRBD2. CDR3 size: 16 residues. V lost 4 bases to trimming and J lost 2 bases; unmatched junction nucleotides: 11. Per the germline V gene, CDR1 is SGHAT and CDR2 is FQNNGV. CDR3 sequence: CASSSRLAEVTYEQYF. The DNA for the CDR3 is TGTGCCAGCAGCTCTCGACTAGCAGAGGTTACCTACGAGCAGTACTTC.

This chain connects TRBV25-1 to TRBJ2-2, with 11 positions matching TRBD1. Unmatched junction bases numbered 6, after V lost 7 bases and J lost 2 bases. CDR3 size: 16 residues. Germline CDR1 is MGHDK and CDR2 is SYGVNS. The CDR3 here is CASNPGTGGNTGELFF. The CDR3 DNA reads TGTGCCAGCAACCCAGGGACAGGGGGAAACACCGGGGAGCTGTTTTTT.

V is TRBV27 and J is TRBJ1-1; TRBD1 agrees at 8 bases. The CDR3 runs to 14 residues. V shed 5 bases and J 7 bases; nucleotides not matched to a gene: 9. Germline lookup yields CDR1 MNHEY and CDR2 SMNVEV (reference sequence). The CDR3 bases are TGTGCCAGCAGTCCTTGGGGACAGGCCCTTGAAGCTTTCTTT. Translating it yields CASSPWGQALEAFF.

The chain employs TRBV7-2 and TRBJ2-2, with TRBD1 as a possible D gene (5 bases). Trimming stripped 5 bases from V and 0 bases from J, with 16 bases between. The CDR3 is made up of 17 amino acids. CDR1 and CDR2 from the germline V gene are SGHTA and FQGNSA. The CDR3 DNA reads as TGTGCCAGCAGCCCAGCAGGCCAGGGAACGAACACCGGGGAGCTGTTTTTT. As protein: CASSPAGQGTNTGELFF.

J is TRBJ2-1 and V is TRBV10-3, with 12 bases that match TRBD2. In germline, CDR1 is ENHRY, CDR2 SYGVKD. V trimming: 4 bases; J trimming: 15 bases; junction bases outside the gene matches: 7. The CDR3 has 13 amino acids. The CDR3 loop reads CAISGLAGGLLFF. DNA for the CDR3: TGTGCCATCAGTGGTCTAGCGGGAGGGCTTTTGTTCTTC.

The chain is built from TRBV5-6 and TRBJ2-7, with TRBD1 identical over 9 bases. V lost 4 bases to trimming and J lost 1 base; unmatched junction nucleotides: 6. Germline V lookup: CDR1 SGHDT, CDR2 YYEEEE. This CDR3 comprises 15 residues. CDR3 protein: CASSRGQGLSYEQYF. CDR3 nucleotides: TGTGCCAGCAGCCGGGGACAGGGTCTGTCCTACGAGCAGTACTTC.

J is TRBJ1-5 and V is TRBV5-6; D perhaps matches TRBD1 (5 bases). The CDR3 length is 16 residues. Germline V gene lookup returns CDR1 SGHDT and CDR2 YYEEEE. With 0 bases removed from V and 2 bases from J, the gap between germline ends came to 12 bases. CDR3 amino acids: CASSLGPGGGNQPQHF. For the CDR3, the DNA is TGTGCCAGCAGCTTGGGTCCGGGGGGAGGCAATCAGCCCCAGCATTTT.

This clone was found a few times. The rearrangement links TRBV6-5 to TRBJ2-7; 8 nucleotides match TRBD1. This CDR3 has 13 residues. J was trimmed by 3 bases and V by 10 bases; bases with no gene match: 8. Germline V gene lookup returns CDR1 MNHEY and CDR2 SVGAGI. In DNA form, the CDR3 reads TGTGCCATCAGCGCAGACAGGGGCTACGAGCAGTACTTC. This sequence encodes CAISADRGYEQYF.

The chain uses TRBV5-4 and TRBJ2-6; no definite D call. V dropped 1 base and J dropped 0 bases, with 14 bases sitting between them. Germline-derived CDR1 and CDR2 are SGHNT and YYREEE (reference sequence). CDR3 size: 18 residues. The CDR3 loop reads CASSLSDTSISGANVLTF. The CDR3 DNA reads as TGTGCCAGCAGCTTGAGTGACACTTCCATCTCTGGGGCCAACGTCCTGACTTTC.

This clone was seen more than once but under ten times. This chain uses TRBV5-6 with TRBJ2-2; D might be TRBD2 (5 bases). Between the trimmed V and J ends, which lost 0 bases and 7 bases, there was a span of 10 bases. In germline, CDR1 is SGHDT, CDR2 YYEEEE. This CDR3 region has 14 residues. The CDR3 loop is CASSLASKGGELFF. The CDR3 DNA sequence: TGTGCCAGCAGCTTGGCTAGCAAAGGCGGGGAGCTGTTTTTT.

The chain joins TRBV4-1 to TRBJ2-7; tentatively, D is TRBD1 (6 bases). Germline CDR1 MGHRA, CDR2 YSYEKL. V lost 1 base, J lost 1 base, and 11 bases lay in between. The CDR3 is 15 amino acids. The CDR3 nucleotides read TGCGCCAGCAGCCAAGCCTCCGGACAGTCCTACGAGCAGTACTTC. This sequence encodes CASSQASGQSYEQYF.

The DNA for the CDR3 is TGTGCCAGCAGCTTTCGGGGTGTTCATGGCTACACCTTC. Translating it yields CASSFRGVHGYTF. The genes are TRBV5-6 and TRBJ1-2; no firm D call. Between the trimmed V and J ends, which lost 2 bases and 6 bases, there was a span of 11 bases. Germline lookup yields CDR1 SGHDT and CDR2 YYEEEE. This CDR3 spans 13 amino acids. Looking up the rest from reference TRBV5-6 and TRBJ1-2 gives the full variable domain: DAGVTQSPTHLIKTRGQQVTLRCSPKSGHDTVSWYQQALGQGPQFIFQYYEEEERQRGNFPDRFSGHQFPNYSSELNVNALLLGDSALYLCASSFRGVHGYTFGSGTRLTVV.

V is TRBV7-9 and J is TRBJ1-3; TRBD1 matches 8 bases. V lost 1 base to trimming and J lost 2 bases; unmatched junction nucleotides: 13. The V gene's germline CDR1 is SEHNR and CDR2 FQNEAQ (reference sequence). The CDR3 is made up of 19 amino acids. This CDR3 is CASSLGAGGAGDAGNTIYF. CDR3 DNA sequence: TGTGCCAGCAGCTTAGGGGCAGGGGGCGCGGGGGACGCTGGAAACACCATATATTTT. The variable domain in full, with the rest retrieved from reference TRBV7-9 and TRBJ1-3, is DTGVSQNPRHKITKRGQNVTFRCDPISEHNRLYWYRQTLGQGPEFLTYFQNEAQLEKSRLLSDRFSAERPKGSFSTLEIQRTEQGDSAMYLCASSLGAGGAGDAGNTIYFGEGSWLTVV.

The J gene is TRBJ2-7, the V gene TRBV6-1, with D perhaps matching TRBD2 (6 bases). The CDR3 covers 16 residues. Trimming took 2 bases from V and 4 from J, leaving 18 bases between them. The germline V gene encodes CDR1 MNHNS and CDR2 SASEGT. CDR3 in DNA: TGTGCCAGCAGTGAAAAAGGAGGGGTCAGAAGGTACGAGCAGTACGTC. This sequence encodes CASSEKGGVRRYEQYV.

The chain uses TRBV30 and TRBJ2-2, with D tentatively TRBD1 (5 bases). The CDR3 is 14 amino acids. Trimming removed 1 base from V and 1 base from J, with 7 bases in between. Germline V CDR1 and CDR2: GTSNPN, SVGIG (reference sequence). The CDR3 here is CAWSGTGNTGELFF. In DNA form, the CDR3 reads TGTGCCTGGAGTGGAACAGGGAACACCGGGGAGCTGTTTTTT.